This T cell receptor (beta chain) was obtained from a study of OX40 agonist ivuxolimab in advanced cancers. Study results and caveats: CD4+ and CD8+ blood T cells expanded clonally by week 6 at 0.1 to 3.0 mg/kg. Some of the lowest clonal expansion was seen in partial responders at 0.1-3.0 mg/kg.

As concerns this clone: The target antigen is unknown.

V lost 5 bases and J 3 bases, leaving 10 bases between the germline ends. This CDR3 comprises 13 residues. Germline lookup yields CDR1 MDHEN and CDR2 SYDVKM. Assay used: immunoSEQ multiplex PCR; TCRdb lists only in-frame clones, some missing. In the table there are tens of thousands of clones, roughly 92% of which are singletons. The rearrangement uses TRBV28 and TRBJ1-2; the D gene is possibly TRBD1 (6 bases). The material sequenced was CD4+ or CD8+ T cells sorted from blood, taken in a trial of the OX40 agonist ivuxolimab. The source is an adult with an advanced solid tumor such as melanoma, head and neck, liver or kidney cancer. The DNA for the CDR3 is TGTGCCAGCAGTCCGGGACAACACTATGGCTACACCTTC. This sequence encodes CASSPGQHYGYTF.